Shown below are 2 T cell receptor beta chains from a single sample sequenced in a study of PD-1 blockade in mismatch repair-deficient tumors. TCRdb keeps only in-frame clones here, not all; method: immunoSEQ multiplex PCR. This sample has approximately 38,000 clones, with about 85% found just once. The sample was peripheral blood, taken 4 weeks after starting pembrolizumab. The source of these receptors is an adult with mismatch repair-deficient cancer.

V gene TRBV6-6 combines with J gene TRBJ1-1; D may be TRBD1 (6 bases). CDR3 length: 16 amino acids. V gave up 6 bases and J gave up 1 base, with 18 bases separating them. Germline CDR1 reads MNHNY; CDR2 reads SVGAGI (reference sequence). The CDR3 sequence is CASRPGTSDRNTEAFF. For the CDR3, the DNA is TGTGCCAGCAGACCCGGGACATCAGACAGGAACACTGAAGCTTTCTTT.

The chain uses TRBV2 and TRBJ1-3, with a weak D call TRBD1 (6 bases). Trimming removed 11 bases from V and 5 bases from J, with 22 bases in between. This CDR3 region has 15 residues. Germline V lookup: CDR1 SNHLY, CDR2 FYNNEI. CDR3 DNA: TGTGCCGTCTCTGCCGGGACAAACCTGCGAAACACCATATATTTT. Translation gives CAVSAGTNLRNTIYF.